This T cell receptor (beta chain) is drawn from a study of blood T cells in healthy people across ages. Whole-study context: Using template switching, researchers captured about one barcoded beta molecule for each two T cells. Findings and limits, study-wide: Naive and antigen-experienced cells were not separated, limiting conclusive comparison.

Each sample gave at least 6.5 million isolated PBMCs. V gave up 2 bases and J gave up 4 bases, with 14 bases separating them. CDR3 length: 15 residues. From germline, CDR1 is MNHEY and CDR2 SMNVEV (reference sequence). This clonotype was seen only a few times. Its antigen is undetermined. A second PCR of about 6 to 12 cycles used a sample-barcoded 5' primer and a J-beta primer mix. TCRdb reanalysed the 5' RACE reads using MiXCR and keeps one entry per CDR3 protein. This table holds 850,000 or so distinct CDR3 sequences, less than 35% found once. The chain uses TRBV27 and TRBJ1-1; D is possibly TRBD1 (5 bases). The source is a woman of 80 years or more in good health. Sample: blood. The CDR3 nucleotides are TGTGCCAGCAGTTTAAGGGTAAGGGGAGTCACTGAAGCTTTCTTT. Residues: CASSLRVRGVTEAFF.